These 24 T cell receptor beta chains were all obtained from the same sample, sequenced in a study of shared clonotypes between healthy human individuals. TCRdb's copy holds only in-frame clones and misses some; the assay was immunoSEQ multiplex PCR. The sample lists about 680,000 clones, roughly 70% seen once, with approximately 1.7% in the top ten. Sequenced: memory CD4+ T cells sorted from blood. Subset in this sample: CD45RA-negative fraction. Source of these receptors: a woman aged 25 to 39 in good health.

The chain carries TRBV4-2 and TRBJ2-2; 7 bases match TRBD1. From germline, CDR1 is LGHNA and CDR2 YNFKEQ. After removal of 6 bases from V and 3 bases from J, the junction contained 7 bases not matched to a gene. The CDR3 is 15 amino acids. CDR3 DNA: TGTGCCAGCAGACAGGGGACCTTTGACACCGGGGAGCTGTTTTTT. Translation: CASRQGTFDTGELFF.

The V gene is TRBV6-1, the J gene TRBJ2-7; 14 bases map to TRBD2. From germline, CDR1 is MNHNS and CDR2 SASEGT. V lost 0 bases and J lost 6; bases outside the gene matches: 10. The CDR3 contains 18 residues. The CDR3 DNA reads as TGTGCCAGCAGTGAAGCGGCAGGGTGGGGACTAGCGGGAGTCGAGCAGTACTTC. Its translation: CASSEAAGWGLAGVEQYF.

CDR3 protein: CASSLVAGGSYEQYF. The CDR3 nucleotides are TGTGCCAGCAGCTTAGTGGCGGGAGGCTCCTACGAGCAGTACTTC. J is TRBJ2-7 and V is TRBV7-2; 8 nucleotides align to TRBD2. V lost 1 base, J lost 0 bases, and 2 bases stayed unmatched. CDR3 length: 15 amino acids. The germline V gene has CDR1 SGHTA and CDR2 FQGNSA.

This clone is a singleton in its sample. The chain carries TRBV19 and TRBJ1-5, with 7 positions matching TRBD1. J was trimmed by 6 bases and V by 6 bases; bases with no gene match: 8. This CDR3 contains 14 residues. The V gene's germline CDR1 is LNHDA and CDR2 SQIVND (reference sequence). CDR3 amino acids: CASSDRELGQPQHF. In nucleotides, the CDR3 is TGTGCCAGTAGCGACAGGGAGTTAGGTCAGCCCCAGCATTTT.

The chain recombines TRBV28 with TRBJ2-7, with D possibly TRBD2 on 5 matching bases. Trimming removed 7 bases from V and 4 bases from J, with 20 bases in between. The CDR3 is made up of 15 amino acids. Germline-derived CDR1 and CDR2 are MDHEN and SYDVKM. The CDR3 DNA follows: TGTGCCAGCAAGGCCCACGCAGGAGGAGATTACGAGCAGTACTTC. As protein: CASKAHAGGDYEQYF.

J is TRBJ1-1 and V is TRBV27; unclear D gene. Germline V gives CDR1 MNHEY, CDR2 SMNVEV (reference sequence). V dropped 1 base and J dropped 10 bases, with 13 bases sitting between them. The CDR3 runs 13 residues. In nucleotides, the CDR3 is TGTGCCAGCAGTTTATTCGAGGGTTCTCCAGCTTTCTTT. It encodes CASSLFEGSPAFF.

The chain combines TRBV7-9 with TRBJ1-5; D possibly corresponds to TRBD1 (6 bases). Trimming pared 3 bases from V and 5 bases from J, leaving 20 bases between. CDR1 is SEHNR and CDR2 is FQNEAQ in the germline V gene (reference sequence). The CDR3 has 17 amino acids. The CDR3 DNA follows: TGTGCCAGCAGCTTTGGCCCAGGGGTGGGCTCCTATCAGCCCCAGCATTTT. Its translation is CASSFGPGVGSYQPQHF.

The chain has TRBV29-1 and TRBJ1-1; D gene uncertain. CDR1 is SQVTM and CDR2 is ANQGSEA in the germline V gene. Trimming took 4 bases from V and 10 from J, leaving 10 bases between them. This CDR3 has 10 amino acids. The CDR3 spells CSVVGRPAFF. DNA for the CDR3: TGCAGCGTTGTAGGGAGGCCAGCTTTCTTT.

This clone has only a few counts. The chain links TRBV27 to TRBJ1-2; 7 bases map to TRBD1. This CDR3 spans 15 amino acids. The germline gives CDR1 MNHEY, CDR2 SMNVEV (reference sequence). The junction had 9 bases not matched to a gene; V was cut back by 7 bases and J by 1 base. The chain's CDR3 is CASKPEGALNYGYTF. The CDR3 region has the DNA TGTGCCAGCAAGCCCGAGGGGGCACTTAACTATGGCTACACCTTC.

This clone showed up just a few times. The chain uses TRBV11-2 and TRBJ1-2; D unresolved. Trimming removed 3 bases at V and 6 bases at J, with 23 bases between. Germline V lookup: CDR1 SGHAT, CDR2 FQNNGV. This CDR3 has 17 residues. In DNA, the CDR3 is TGTGCCAGCAGCTTCCCCATGACCGGGTTTGGCGGGCATGGCTACACCTTC. Translating gives CASSFPMTGFGGHGYTF.

This clone was observed a handful of times. The gene calls are TRBV2 and TRBJ1-1; the D is unclear. The V end lost 1 base, the J end lost 0 bases, and 6 bases lay between the germline ends. The CDR3 consists of 14 residues. Germline values: CDR1 SNHLY, CDR2 FYNNEI. The CDR3: CASSEEPLNTEAFF. Here the CDR3 DNA reads TGTGCCAGCAGTGAAGAGCCTTTGAACACTGAAGCTTTCTTT. The complete variable domain, with remaining parts taken from reference TRBV2 and TRBJ1-1, reads EPEVTQTPSHQVTQMGQEVILRCVPISNHLYFYWYRQILGQKVEFLVSFYNNEISEKSEIFDDQFSVERPDGSNFTLKIRSTKLEDSAMYFCASSEEPLNTEAFFGQGTRLTVV.

This sequence joins TRBV7-2 and TRBJ2-2; D is undetermined. Germline-derived CDR1 and CDR2 are SGHTA and FQGNSA. The V end was cut by 1 base, the J end by 7 bases, with 10 bases between. The CDR3 is 14 amino acids. This chain's CDR3 is CASSLVQVSGELFF. CDR3 nucleotides: TGTGCCAGCAGCTTAGTCCAGGTCAGCGGGGAGCTGTTTTTT. Together with reference TRBV7-2 and TRBJ2-2, the CDR3 gives the full variable domain: GAGVSQSPSNKVTEKGKDVELRCDPISGHTALYWYRQSLGQGLEFLIYFQGNSAPDKSGLPSDRFSAERTGGSVSTLTIQRTQQEDSAVYLCASSLVQVSGELFFGEGSRLTVL.

This clone showed up just a few times. The genes are TRBV11-1 and TRBJ2-1, with 10 positions matching TRBD2. Germline V gene lookup returns CDR1 SGHAT and CDR2 FQDESV (reference sequence). J was trimmed by 6 bases and V by 8 bases; bases with no gene match: 4. The CDR3 has 13 residues. CDR3 coding DNA: TGTGCCAGCCAGAGGACTAGCGGCAATGAGCAGTTCTTC. It yields the protein CASQRTSGNEQFF.

The CDR3 DNA sequence: TGTGCCAGCAGCTTAACAGGAGGAGCTTATGGCTACACCTTC. As protein: CASSLTGGAYGYTF. This chain joins TRBV7-3 and TRBJ1-2; D gene uncertain. There are 14 residues in the CDR3. CDR1 is SGHTA and CDR2 is FQGTGA in the germline V gene. V dropped 0 bases and J dropped 5 bases, with 10 bases sitting between them.

On this clone itself: This sample includes further DNA sequences coding for the same CDR3. This rearrangement joins TRBV5-1 to TRBJ2-2; D not resolved. This CDR3 has 14 amino acids. The V end was cut by 0 bases, the J end by 2 bases, with 5 bases between. Germline CDR1 and CDR2: SGHRS and YFSETQ. CDR3 protein: CASSLGGNTGELFF. CDR3 DNA: TGCGCCAGCAGCTTGGGGGGTAACACCGGGGAGCTGTTTTTT.

Remarks on this clone: Other DNA sequences in this sample translate to the same CDR3. CDR3 in DNA: TGTGCCAGCAGTTTACTAAACACTGAAGCTTTCTTT. This codes for CASSLLNTEAFF. The rearrangement uses TRBV28 and TRBJ1-1, with unresolved D. V shed 2 bases and J shed 2 bases, with 3 bases lying between them. The CDR3 is made up of 12 amino acids. Germline V lookup: CDR1 MDHEN, CDR2 SYDVKM. Together with reference TRBV28 and TRBJ1-1, the CDR3 gives the full variable domain: DVKVTQSSRYLVKRTGEKVFLECVQDMDHENMFWYRQDPGLGLRLIYFSYDVKMKEKGDIPEGYSVSREKKERFSLILESASTNQTSMYLCASSLLNTEAFFGQGTRLTVV.

This sequence joins TRBV28 and TRBJ2-7; a weak D match, TRBD2 (5 bases). The germline gives CDR1 MDHEN, CDR2 SYDVKM. Trimming left V 7 bases short and J 2 bases short, with 15 bases between. This CDR3 spans 14 amino acids. For the CDR3, the DNA is TGTGCCAGCAAACCCGGCGGGTCCCCCTACGAGCAGTACTTC. It translates to CASKPGGSPYEQYF.

CDR3 sequence (DNA): TGTGCCAGCAGCCGTCCAGGGCCTGGGGCCAACGTCCTGACTTTC. Protein product: CASSRPGPGANVLTF. This chain uses TRBV4-2 with TRBJ2-6; D possibly corresponds to TRBD1 (5 bases). There are 15 residues in the CDR3. Germline values: CDR1 LGHNA, CDR2 YNFKEQ. V was pared by 4 bases and J by 2 bases, with 9 bases between.

The V call is TRBV10-3, the J call TRBJ2-6, with TRBD2 as a possible D gene (5 bases). CDR1 ENHRY and CDR2 SYGVKD come from the germline V gene. V shed 2 bases and J shed 3 bases, with 8 bases lying between them. The CDR3 runs to 15 residues. In DNA form, the CDR3 reads TGTGCCATCAGTGAGGGAGGTGTTGGGGCCAACGTCCTGACTTTC. Residues: CAISEGGVGANVLTF.

This clone turned up a few times. The V and J genes are TRBV2 and TRBJ1-2; 7 nucleotides match TRBD1. After removal of 9 bases from V and 0 bases from J, the junction contained 13 bases not matched to a gene. The CDR3 length is 16 residues. CDR1 is SNHLY and CDR2 is FYNNEI in the germline V gene. CDR3 residues: CARSREGAAANYGYTF. DNA of the CDR3: TGTGCCAGGAGCCGGGAGGGGGCCGCAGCTAACTATGGCTACACCTTC.

This sequence joins TRBV11-3 and TRBJ2-1; the D call may be TRBD1 or TRBD2 (6 bases each). Germline CDR1 SGHNT, CDR2 YENEEA. This CDR3 is 14 amino acids long. The V end lost 5 bases, the J end lost 7 bases, and 15 bases lay between the germline ends. DNA of the CDR3: TGTGCCAGCAGCATAGGGGGGCTCGGGAATGAGCAGTTCTTC. This codes for CASSIGGLGNEQFF.

The table lists this clone with many counts. The chain uses TRBV5-1 and TRBJ2-2; tentatively, D is TRBD1 (6 bases). The germline V gene encodes CDR1 SGHRS and CDR2 YFSETQ. The V end lost 3 bases, the J end lost 8 bases, and 17 bases lay between the germline ends. CDR3 length: 15 residues. This CDR3 is CASSSRGSEGGELFF. Written as DNA, the CDR3 is TGCGCCAGCAGCTCCAGGGGATCGGAAGGTGGGGAGCTGTTTTTT.

The chain couples TRBV10-3 to TRBJ1-5, with D unclear. The CDR3 consists of 12 residues. Germline CDR1 and CDR2: ENHRY and SYGVKD. The V and J ends lost 8 bases and 3 bases respectively, with 8 bases between them. The CDR3 sequence: CAIVPANQPQHF. In nucleotides, the CDR3 is TGTGCCATCGTCCCGGCCAATCAGCCCCAGCATTTT.

The CDR3 protein is CASSVLETQYF. The CDR3 DNA is TGTGCCAGCAGCGTCCTGGAGACCCAGTACTTC. This sequence joins TRBV25-1 and TRBJ2-5; D gene uncertain. The CDR3 totals 11 residues. Germline-derived CDR1 and CDR2 are MGHDK and SYGVNS. V was cut by 6 bases and J by 5 bases, with 7 bases left in between. Supplemented by reference TRBV25-1 and TRBJ2-5, the full variable domain reads EADIYQTPRYLVIGTGKKITLECSQTMGHDKMYWYQQDPGMELHLIHYSYGVNSTEKGDLSSESTVSRIRTEHFPLTLESARPSHTSQYLCASSVLETQYFGPGTRLLVL.